The 29 T cell receptor beta chains below were found in one sample sequenced in a study of T cell repertoires in aging, cancer and after chemotherapy. Amplification of TCR beta used genomic DNA extracted from peripheral blood. A mixed TRB-A/B primer pool amplified rearranged TRB by multiplex touch-down PCR. TCRdb redid the calling of the multiplex PCR reads with MiXCR, one entry per CDR3 protein. The repertoire holds around 7,800 distinct CDR3 sequences, 20% to 25% seen once, with roughly 2.7% in the top ten. Sample: blood. These TCRs come from a human donor with a blood cancer.

The chain recombines TRBV11-1 with TRBJ2-1; D remains ambiguous. Germline loops: CDR1 SGHAT, CDR2 FQDESV (reference sequence). Trimming stripped 2 bases from V and 4 bases from J, with 6 bases between. The CDR3 spans 13 residues. CDR3 sequence reads: CASSLSRYNEQFF. CDR3 DNA sequence: TGTGCCAGCAGCTTATCCCGTTACAATGAGCAGTTCTTC. Full variable domain (remainder filled in from reference TRBV11-1 and TRBJ2-1): EAEVAQSPRYKITEKSQAVAFWCDPISGHATLYWYRQILGQGPELLVQFQDESVVDDSQLPKDRFSAERLKGVDSTLKIQPAELGDSAMYLCASSLSRYNEQFFGPGTRLTVL.

The J gene is TRBJ2-1, the V gene TRBV19; 9 positions match TRBD2. Germline lookup yields CDR1 LNHDA and CDR2 SQIVND (reference sequence). The CDR3 spans 15 residues. Losses at the gene ends were 0 bases for V and 8 bases for J; bases not matched to a gene: 5. CDR3 sequence: CASSIDAGGPHEQFF. CDR3 nucleotides: TGTGCCAGTAGTATAGATGCGGGAGGGCCCCATGAGCAGTTCTTC.

This clonotype counts as medium-sized. Written as DNA, the CDR3 is TGTGCCAGCAGTGGCGGGACAGGGACAGCTGGGGCCAACGTCCTGACTTTC. It codes for CASSGGTGTAGANVLTF. V and J are TRBV27 and TRBJ2-6; TRBD1 matches 9 bases. The germline V gene encodes CDR1 MNHEY and CDR2 SMNVEV (reference sequence). The V segment lost 5 bases and the J segment 2 bases; nucleotides outside the gene matches: 7. This CDR3 region has 17 residues.

In its sample, this clonotype is medium-sized (0.01 to 0.1%). This chain uses TRBV30 with TRBJ1-5, with D maybe TRBD1 (5 bases). The V gene lost 7 bases and the J gene lost 3 bases, with 13 bases spanning the gap. The CDR3 sequence is 13 residues long. Germline-derived CDR1 and CDR2 are GTSNPN and SVGIG (reference sequence). CDR3 DNA sequence: TGTGCCTCAGCGGGGACCGACAATCAGCCCCAGCATTTT. Protein product: CASAGTDNQPQHF.

The genes are TRBV12-3 or TRBV12-4 and TRBJ1-5; D gene uncertain. The CDR3 has 14 residues. V was shortened by 6 bases and J by 8 bases, with 17 bases between the two germline ends. For the CDR3, the DNA is TGTGCCAGCAGCCCCTCCAGATCTGGAGAGCCCCAGCATTTT. Protein: CASSPSRSGEPQHF.

The rearrangement links TRBV20-1 to TRBJ1-6; a possible D gene is TRBD1 (6 bases). V was clipped by 3 bases and J by 0 bases, with 9 bases between them. The CDR3 is made up of 15 amino acids. The germline gives CDR1 DFQATT, CDR2 SNEGSKA (reference sequence). Here the CDR3 reads CSASGGGSYNSPLHF. The CDR3 DNA is TGCAGTGCTAGTGGAGGGGGCTCCTATAATTCACCCCTCCACTTT.

V and J are TRBV4-3 and TRBJ1-6; 8 bases line up with TRBD1. CDR1 and CDR2 from the germline V gene are LGHNA and YSLEER. J was trimmed by 6 bases and V by 0 bases; bases with no gene match: 1. This CDR3 spans 15 amino acids. The CDR3: CASSQEGQGNSPLHF. The CDR3 DNA sequence: TGCGCCAGCAGCCAAGAAGGACAGGGTAATTCACCCCTCCACTTT.

The table lists this clonotype with a few counts. This chain links TRBV28 with TRBJ1-2; 9 nucleotides agree with TRBD1. This CDR3 has 13 residues. V trimming: 6 bases; J trimming: 6 bases; junction bases outside the gene matches: 5. From germline, CDR1 is MDHEN and CDR2 SYDVKM. The CDR3 DNA sequence: TGTGCCAGCAGGCCAACAGGGGGCAATGGCTACACCTTC. This codes for CASRPTGGNGYTF.

In its sample, this clonotype ranks as medium-sized. This chain connects TRBV6-5 to TRBJ1-1, with 7 bases aligning to TRBD1. The CDR3 is 15 amino acids. Trimming cost V 4 bases and J 3 bases; bases outside gene matches: 8. The V gene's germline CDR1 is MNHEY and CDR2 SVGAGI. CDR3: CASSSTGVRDTEAFF. In nucleotides, the CDR3 is TGTGCCAGCAGTTCCACAGGGGTCCGTGACACTGAAGCTTTCTTT.

This clonotype is medium-sized within its sample. This chain links TRBV6-1 with TRBJ2-7, with D perhaps matching TRBD1 or TRBD2 (6 bases each). Germline CDR1 and CDR2: MNHNS and SASEGT. The CDR3 consists of 15 residues. The V gene lost 3 bases and the J gene lost 5 bases, with 17 bases spanning the gap. The CDR3 region has the DNA TGTGCCAGCAGTGATGGTACAGGGAGGTACCACGAGCAGTACTTC. Its translation is CASSDGTGRYHEQYF.

The chain links TRBV6-4 to TRBJ2-7; 7 bases agree with TRBD1. The V segment lost 3 bases and the J segment 1 base; nucleotides outside the gene matches: 3. Germline CDR1 MRHNA, CDR2 SNTAGT. There are 14 residues in the CDR3. CDR3 DNA sequence: TGTGCCAGCAGTGAGACGGGACAGTCCTACGAGCAGTACTTC. It specifies CASSETGQSYEQYF.

The chain recombines TRBV5-1 with TRBJ2-3; no reliable D call. The CDR3 loop spans 14 amino acids. CDR1 is SGHRS, CDR2 YFSETQ, per germline. V lost 3 bases and J lost 2, with 10 bases in between. As DNA, the CDR3 is TGCGCCAGCAGCTCTGGTGAGGACACAGATACGCAGTATTTT. This sequence encodes CASSSGEDTDTQYF.

Notes on this clonotype: One end of the junction does not line up with germline, which may come from a read error. This rearrangement joins TRBV4-3 to TRBJ2-2, with D possibly being TRBD1 (5 bases). With the DNA end fitting TRBJ1-4 better, the J assignment may be wrong. Germline assignment: CDR1 LGHNA and CDR2 YSLEER. This CDR3 comprises 16 residues. The CDR3 protein is CASSQTPGTGGEKLFF. As DNA, the CDR3 is TGTGCCAGCAGCCAGACTCCCGGGACCGGGGGTGAAAAACTGTTTTTT.

This clonotype is classed as medium-sized. The rearrangement joins TRBV6-2 or TRBV6-3 to TRBJ2-3; possibly TRBD2 for D (7 bases). Trimming took off 2 bases at V and 2 bases at J, with 17 bases between the two ends. Germline-derived CDR1 and CDR2 are MNHEY and SVGEGT. The CDR3 extends over 17 amino acids. Here the CDR3 reads CASSYGRAGAITDTQYF. The CDR3 bases are TGTGCCAGCAGTTACGGACGGGCGGGGGCGATCACAGATACGCAGTATTTT.

This clonotype ranks as medium-sized (0.01 to 0.1%). The CDR3 spells CASSTGGSLYNEQFF. The CDR3 DNA reads TGTGCCAGCAGCACAGGGGGGTCCTTATACAATGAGCAGTTCTTC. The genes are TRBV6-1 and TRBJ2-1; 8 bases are shared with TRBD1. Germline trimming cut 6 bases from V and 4 bases from J; bases unmatched to any gene: 8. The CDR3 totals 15 residues. The germline V gene has CDR1 MNHNS and CDR2 SASEGT.

By share, this clonotype counts as medium-sized (0.01 to 0.1%). The genes are TRBV30 and TRBJ2-7, with 7 bases that match TRBD2. The CDR3 runs 14 residues. Germline CDR1 reads GTSNPN; CDR2 reads SVGIG (reference sequence). V lost 2 bases, J lost 2 bases, and 6 bases stayed unmatched. CDR3 sequence (DNA): TGTGCCTGGAGTATTGGGGGGGGTACCTACGAGCAGTACTTC. Translated, it gives CAWSIGGGTYEQYF.

Sample share makes this clonotype medium-sized. V and J are TRBV6-5 and TRBJ1-2, with 7 bases lining up with TRBD1. V trimming: 0 bases; J trimming: 8 bases; junction bases outside the gene matches: 3. This CDR3 contains 13 residues. Germline V gene sequence: CDR1 MNHEY, CDR2 SVGAGI. The CDR3 DNA follows: TGTGCCAGCAGTTACTCGACAGGGAAAGGCTACACCTTC. It codes for CASSYSTGKGYTF.

The chain carries TRBV27 and TRBJ2-1; TRBD1 aligns across 11 bases. The CDR3 loop spans 13 amino acids. V lost 8 bases and J lost 5; bases outside the gene matches: 2. Germline values: CDR1 MNHEY, CDR2 SMNVEV (reference sequence). DNA for the CDR3: TGTGCCAGCCAGGGACAGGGGGACAATGAGCAGTTCTTC. Its protein product is CASQGQGDNEQFF.

This clonotype was detected only a few times. The V and J genes are TRBV28 and TRBJ2-1; TRBD1 might be the D (5 bases). V lost 7 bases to trimming and J lost 6 bases, with 16 bases between them. The CDR3 sequence is 14 residues long. The germline V gene encodes CDR1 MDHEN and CDR2 SYDVKM. CDR3 bases: TGTGCCAGCACCCGGACACAGCTCCCCAATGAGCAGTTCTTC. The encoded protein is CASTRTQLPNEQFF.

In this sample, this clonotype is medium-sized. J is TRBJ1-3 and V is TRBV6-5; 11 positions match TRBD1. Looked up from germline, CDR1 is MNHEY and CDR2 is SVGAGI. Trimming took 0 bases from V and 2 from J; bases not matched to a gene: 0. The CDR3 contains 16 residues. DNA for the CDR3: TGTGCCAGCAGTTACTCGGGACAGGGGGCTGGAAACACCATATATTTT. The encoded protein is CASSYSGQGAGNTIYF.

This clonotype is judged medium-sized. The chain employs TRBV5-5 and TRBJ1-5, with TRBD1 matching 9 bases. The CDR3 totals 15 residues. Trimming removed 3 bases from V and 6 bases from J; junction bases left unmatched: 7. CDR1 is SGHKS, CDR2 YYEKEE, per germline (reference sequence). DNA of the CDR3: TGTGCCAGCAGCTCAGCGACAGGGGGGAGTCAGCCCCAGCATTTT. Residues: CASSSATGGSQPQHF.

By frequency in the sample, this clonotype is medium-sized. J is TRBJ2-7 and V is TRBV6-2 or TRBV6-3, with TRBD2 as a possible D gene (6 bases). The V gene's germline CDR1 is MNHEY and CDR2 SVGEGT. This CDR3 spans 13 amino acids. V was trimmed by 5 bases and J by 5 bases, leaving 13 bases between them. The CDR3 nucleotides are TGTGCCAGCAGTGGACTACCACTACACGAGCAGTACTTC. It codes for CASSGLPLHEQYF.

This clonotype was counted ten times or more. The chain recombines TRBV7-2 with TRBJ1-5, with D uncertain. The germline CDR1 and CDR2 sequences are SGHTA and FQGNSA. The V and J ends lost 11 bases and 1 base respectively, with 15 bases between them. The CDR3 length is 14 residues. The CDR3 region has the DNA TGTGCCCGGGCGGCCGTCGAAAGCAATCAGCCCCAGCATTTT. Amino acids: CARAAVESNQPQHF.

Judged by abundance, this clonotype is medium-sized. The chain employs TRBV11-1 and TRBJ2-5; unclear D gene. The germline V and J ends were trimmed by 1 base and 2 bases, with 8 bases remaining between them. Germline CDR1 reads SGHAT; CDR2 reads FQDESV (reference sequence). This CDR3 contains 14 residues. The CDR3 here is CASSLGLAQETQYF. CDR3 nucleotides: TGTGCCAGCAGCTTAGGACTGGCACAAGAGACCCAGTACTTC.

This clonotype ranks as medium-sized. The genes are TRBV19 and TRBJ1-5, with 12 nucleotides matching TRBD1. CDR3 size: 16 residues. Germline V CDR1 and CDR2: LNHDA, SQIVND (reference sequence). J gave up 7 bases and V 3 bases, and 7 bases lay outside the gene matches. The CDR3: CASSMGWDRGRQPQHF. CDR3 in DNA: TGTGCCAGTAGTATGGGCTGGGACAGGGGGCGGCAGCCCCAGCATTTT.

This clonotype appeared once. A much more abundant neighbour one base away suggests this may be a read error. The rearrangement joins TRBV7-2 to TRBJ2-1; no firm D call. The germline V gene encodes CDR1 SGHTA and CDR2 FQGNSA. This CDR3 is 14 amino acids long. Trimming cost V 1 base and J 0 bases, with 4 bases left between them. CDR3: CASSLGRSYNEQFF. Written as DNA, the CDR3 is TGTGCCAGCAGCTTAGGCCGCTCCTACAATGAGCAGTTCTTC.

The rearrangement uses TRBV7-2 and TRBJ1-6, with TRBD1 as a possible D gene (5 bases). CDR3 length: 15 amino acids. Trimming left V 5 bases short and J 7 bases short, with 15 bases between. Looked up from germline, CDR1 is SGHTA and CDR2 is FQGNSA. CDR3 region: CASSRRTGGNSPLHF. The CDR3 coding sequence is TGTGCCAGCAGCCGTCGAACAGGAGGGAATTCACCCCTCCACTTT.

Comments on this clonotype: A much bigger clone sits one base away, suggesting this may be a read error. The chain couples TRBV10-3 to TRBJ2-3; D remains unclear. The CDR3 is 13 residues long. Germline V CDR1 and CDR2: ENHRY, SYGVKD. Deletions cut 6 bases from V and 2 bases from J, with 9 bases between. The CDR3 protein is CAIRGGITDTQYF. CDR3 sequence (DNA): TGTGCCATCAGAGGCGGAATCACAGATACGCAGTATTTT.

Relative to its sample, this clonotype is medium-sized. V gene TRBV15 combines with J gene TRBJ2-1, with D possibly TRBD2 on 5 matching bases. This CDR3 spans 16 amino acids. Per germline, CDR1 LNHNV and CDR2 YYDKDF (reference sequence). The V and J ends lost 5 bases and 8 bases respectively, with 22 bases between them. The CDR3 spells CATSDLDLTEGHEQFF. Here the CDR3 DNA reads TGTGCCACCAGCGACCTTGACCTCACCGAGGGCCATGAGCAGTTCTTC. Using reference TRBV15 and TRBJ2-1 for the parts outside the CDR3, the full variable domain is DAMVIQNPRYQVTQFGKPVTLSCSQTLNHNVMYWYQQKSSQAPKLLFHYYDKDFNNEADTPDNFQSRRPNTSFCFLDIRSPGLGDTAMYLCATSDLDLTEGHEQFFGPGTRLTVL.